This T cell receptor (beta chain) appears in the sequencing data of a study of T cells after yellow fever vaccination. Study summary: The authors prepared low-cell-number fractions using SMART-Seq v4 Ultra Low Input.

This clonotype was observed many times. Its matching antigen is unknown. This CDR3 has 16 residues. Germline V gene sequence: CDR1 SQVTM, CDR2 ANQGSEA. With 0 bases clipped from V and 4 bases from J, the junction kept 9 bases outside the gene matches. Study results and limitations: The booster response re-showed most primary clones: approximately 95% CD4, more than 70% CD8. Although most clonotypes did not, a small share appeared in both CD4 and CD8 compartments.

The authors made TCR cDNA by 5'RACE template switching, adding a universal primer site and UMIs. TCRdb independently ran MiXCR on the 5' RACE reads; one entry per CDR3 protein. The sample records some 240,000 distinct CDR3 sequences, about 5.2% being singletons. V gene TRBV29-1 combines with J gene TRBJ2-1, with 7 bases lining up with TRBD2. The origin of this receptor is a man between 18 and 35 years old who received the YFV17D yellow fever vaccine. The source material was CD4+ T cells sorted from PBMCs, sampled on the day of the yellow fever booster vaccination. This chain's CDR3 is CSVEEVGGGPYNEQFF. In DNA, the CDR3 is TGCAGCGTTGAAGAGGTGGGCGGGGGACCGTACAATGAGCAGTTCTTC.